This T cell receptor beta chain was obtained from a study of blood T cell repertoires in COVID-19. The overall study: From the United States, Italy and Spain came samples of acute and convalescent COVID-19. In each case, the material was cDNA or gDNA derived from T cells, B-cell-depleted T cells, or PBMCs.

Followed longitudinally, the Seattle patients had been enrolled during active infection. CDR3 length equals 15 residues. Trimming took 2 bases from V and 2 from J, leaving 12 bases between them. Germline assignment: CDR1 MDHEN and CDR2 SYDVKM. Original handling: Amplification from reference gene primers served as the basis for estimated nucleated cell counts. Sequenced by immunoSEQ multiplex PCR; TCRdb stores in-frame clones only, minus some. That table is the source of V, J and clone size, and D and trimming were worked out from the DNA. The sample lists over 400,000 clones, roughly 89% seen once, with about 8% in the top ten.

The sample taken for sequencing was peripheral blood. This chain connects TRBV28 to TRBJ2-5; TRBD1 might be the D (5 bases). The clonotype was recovered from a woman between 45 and 60 years old with COVID-19, enrolled during active disease. The CDR3 region has the DNA TGTGCCAGCAGTTTAGCGCTAGGACAACAAGAGACCCAGTACTTC. This sequence encodes CASSLALGQQETQYF.